This T cell receptor (beta chain) was sequenced during a study of blood T cell repertoires in COVID-19. Across the study: T cells, B-cell-depleted T cells, or PBMCs supplied cDNA or gDNA.

Seattle participants joined during active infection and were tracked over time. Germline V gene lookup returns CDR1 SGHTA and CDR2 FQGNSA. The CDR3 runs to 12 residues. Trimming at V came to 2 bases and at J to 13 bases, leaving 7 bases not matched to a gene. In the study's own analysis: Amplification of reference gene primers was used by the study to estimate nucleated cell counts. The assay was immunoSEQ multiplex PCR, and TCRdb's table has in-frame clones only and misses some. V and J calls and clone size follow that table, whereas D and trimming were derived from the DNA. The table lists about 270,000 clones, approximately 87% of them singletons.

The clonotype comes from a woman aged 30 to 39 with COVID-19, enrolled during active disease. The chain recombines TRBV7-2 with TRBJ2-5; 7 positions agree with TRBD2. Sequenced input: peripheral blood. The CDR3 nucleotides read TGTGCCAGCAGCTTACGGATGGGCGGGGGGTACTTC. Translated: CASSLRMGGGYF.